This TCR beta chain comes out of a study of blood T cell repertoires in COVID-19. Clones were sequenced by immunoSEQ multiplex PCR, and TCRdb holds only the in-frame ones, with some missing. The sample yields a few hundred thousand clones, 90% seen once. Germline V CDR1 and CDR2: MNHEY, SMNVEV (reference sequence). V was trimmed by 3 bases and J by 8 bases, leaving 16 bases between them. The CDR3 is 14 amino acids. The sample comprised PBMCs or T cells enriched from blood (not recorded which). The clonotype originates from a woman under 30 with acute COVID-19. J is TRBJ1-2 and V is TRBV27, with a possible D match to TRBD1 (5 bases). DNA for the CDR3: TGTGCCAGCAGTTTGGTCGGGGGGTTCTCGGGCTACACCTTC. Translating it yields CASSLVGGFSGYTF.